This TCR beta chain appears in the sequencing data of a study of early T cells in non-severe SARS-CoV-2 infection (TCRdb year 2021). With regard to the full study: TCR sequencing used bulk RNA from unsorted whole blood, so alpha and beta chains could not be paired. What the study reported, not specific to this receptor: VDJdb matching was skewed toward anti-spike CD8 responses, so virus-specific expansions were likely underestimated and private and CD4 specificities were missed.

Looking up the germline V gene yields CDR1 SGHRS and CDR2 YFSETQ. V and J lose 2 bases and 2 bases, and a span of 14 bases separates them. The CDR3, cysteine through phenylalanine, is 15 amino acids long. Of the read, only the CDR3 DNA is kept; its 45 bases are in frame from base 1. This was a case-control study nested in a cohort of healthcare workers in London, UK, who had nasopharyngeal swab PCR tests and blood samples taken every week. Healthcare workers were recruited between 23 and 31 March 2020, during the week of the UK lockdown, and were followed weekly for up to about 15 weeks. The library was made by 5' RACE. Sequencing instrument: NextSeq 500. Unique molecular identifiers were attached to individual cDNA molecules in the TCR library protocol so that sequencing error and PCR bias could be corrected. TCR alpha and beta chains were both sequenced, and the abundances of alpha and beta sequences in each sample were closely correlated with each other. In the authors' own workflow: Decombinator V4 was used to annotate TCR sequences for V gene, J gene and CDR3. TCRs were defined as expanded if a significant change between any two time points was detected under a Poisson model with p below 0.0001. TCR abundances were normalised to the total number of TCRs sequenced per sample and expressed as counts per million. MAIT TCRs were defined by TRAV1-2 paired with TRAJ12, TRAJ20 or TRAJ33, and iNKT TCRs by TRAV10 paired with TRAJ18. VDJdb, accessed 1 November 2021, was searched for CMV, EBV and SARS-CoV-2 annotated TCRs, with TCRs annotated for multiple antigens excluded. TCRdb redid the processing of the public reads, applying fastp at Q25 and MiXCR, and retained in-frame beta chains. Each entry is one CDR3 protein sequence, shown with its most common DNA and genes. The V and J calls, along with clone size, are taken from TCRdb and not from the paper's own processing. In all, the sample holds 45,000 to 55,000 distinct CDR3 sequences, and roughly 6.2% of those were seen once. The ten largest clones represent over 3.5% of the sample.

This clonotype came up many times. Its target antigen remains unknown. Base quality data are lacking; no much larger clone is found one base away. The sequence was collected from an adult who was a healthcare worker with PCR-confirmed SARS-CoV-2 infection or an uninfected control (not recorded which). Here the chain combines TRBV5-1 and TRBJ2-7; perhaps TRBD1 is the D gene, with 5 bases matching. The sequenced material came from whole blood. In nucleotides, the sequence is TGCGCCAGCAGCTTCCCCGGCAGGGAAACCTACGAGCAGTACTTC. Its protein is CASSFPGRETYEQYF. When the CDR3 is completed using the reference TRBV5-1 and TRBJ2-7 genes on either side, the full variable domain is KAGVTQTPRYLIKTRGQQVTLSCSPISGHRSVSWYQQTPGQGLQFLFEYFSETQRNKGNFPGRFSGRQFSNSRSEMNVSTLELGDSALYLCASSFPGRETYEQYFGPGTRLTVT.